The table lists the clone carrying this TCR beta chain with many counts. Its target is unknown. 5'-RACE, quantitative and with molecular barcodes, yielded the TCR beta libraries. Each CDR3 protein is one row after TCRdb ran MiXCR on the 5' RACE reads. The sample has 250,000 to 350,000 distinct CDR3 sequences; roughly 20% are singletons. This sample stems from a study of CD8 T cells in ankylosing spondylitis. Study observations and caveats: Reportedly, disease-linked clones are significantly enriched in ankylosing spondylitis patients' matched synovial fluid. The study identified a TCR beta motif of eight highly homologous variants that appeared characteristic of ankylosing spondylitis blood. Prior work had noted some motif variants in reactive arthritis blood and synovial fluid.

Germline CDR1 SQVTM, CDR2 ANQGSEA. The CDR3 length is 14 residues. The V and J ends lost 1 base and 5 bases, in that order; junction bases with no gene match: 5. This chain uses TRBV29-1 with TRBJ2-5, with 9 bases identical to TRBD2. The sequenced sample consisted of blood, either unsorted or a sorted T cell fraction (not recorded which). This TCR was sampled from a female donor with ankylosing spondylitis or in good health (not recorded which). CDR3 residues: CSVEAVAGAETQYF. The CDR3 region has the DNA TGCAGCGTTGAAGCGGTAGCGGGAGCTGAGACCCAGTACTTC.